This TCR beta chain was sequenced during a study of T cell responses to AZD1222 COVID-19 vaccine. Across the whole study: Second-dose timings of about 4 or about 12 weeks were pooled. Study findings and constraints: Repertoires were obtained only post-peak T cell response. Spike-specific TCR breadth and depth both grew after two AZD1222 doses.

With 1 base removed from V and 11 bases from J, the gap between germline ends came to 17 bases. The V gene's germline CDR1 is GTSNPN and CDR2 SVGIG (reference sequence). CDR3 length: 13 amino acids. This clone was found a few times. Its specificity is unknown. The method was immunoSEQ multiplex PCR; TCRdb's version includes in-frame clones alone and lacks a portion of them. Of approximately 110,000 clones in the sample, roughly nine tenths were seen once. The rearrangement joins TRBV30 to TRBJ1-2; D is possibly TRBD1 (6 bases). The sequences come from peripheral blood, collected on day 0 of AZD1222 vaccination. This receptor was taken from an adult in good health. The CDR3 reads CAWSGGRGEGYTF. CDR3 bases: TGTGCCTGGAGTGGAGGCAGGGGCGAGGGATACACCTTC. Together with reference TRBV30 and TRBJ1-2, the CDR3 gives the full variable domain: SQTIHQWPATLVQPVGSPLSLECTVEGTSNPNLYWYRQAAGRGLQLLFYSVGIGQISSEVPQNLSASRPQDRQFILSSKKLLLSDSGFYLCAWSGGRGEGYTFGSGTRLTVV.